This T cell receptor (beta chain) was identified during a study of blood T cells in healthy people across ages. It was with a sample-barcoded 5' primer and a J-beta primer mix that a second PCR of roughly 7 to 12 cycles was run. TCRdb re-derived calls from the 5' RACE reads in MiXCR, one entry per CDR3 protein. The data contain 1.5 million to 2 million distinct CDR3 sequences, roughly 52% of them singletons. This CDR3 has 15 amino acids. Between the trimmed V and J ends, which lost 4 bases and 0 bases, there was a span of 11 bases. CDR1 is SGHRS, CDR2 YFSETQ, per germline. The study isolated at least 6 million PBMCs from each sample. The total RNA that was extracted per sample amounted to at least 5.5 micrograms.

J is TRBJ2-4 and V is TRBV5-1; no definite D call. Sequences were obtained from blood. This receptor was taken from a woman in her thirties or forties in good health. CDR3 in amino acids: CASSLEGSAKNIQYF. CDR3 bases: TGCGCCAGCAGCCTGGAAGGGTCAGCCAAAAACATTCAGTACTTC.